The T cell receptor (beta chain) under discussion was sequenced for a study of blood T cell repertoires in COVID-19. Overall study: The samples span acute and convalescent COVID-19 from the United States, Italy and Spain. Sample material is recorded as cDNA or gDNA derived from T cells, B-cell-depleted T cells, or PBMCs.

In the study's own analysis: Quantification of nucleated cells was approximated via reference gene primer amplification. Assay: immunoSEQ multiplex PCR; the TCRdb copy retains only in-frame clones and omits some. V, J and clone size derive from that table, while D and trimming were established from the DNA sequence. The sample carries 200,000 to 300,000 clones, around 90% recorded once. Germline V gives CDR1 SEHNR, CDR2 FQNEAQ (reference sequence). The CDR3 runs 12 residues. Trimming pared 5 bases from V and 2 bases from J, leaving 6 bases between. Sequences were obtained from peripheral blood. The sequence derives from a man aged 60 to 75 who had recovered from COVID-19. This chain connects TRBV7-9 to TRBJ1-1, with D perhaps TRBD1 (5 bases). The CDR3 protein is CASSQGNTEAFF. CDR3 sequence (DNA): TGTGCCAGCAGCCAGGGTAACACTGAAGCTTTCTTT. Filled out from reference TRBV7-9 and TRBJ1-1, the complete variable domain reads DTGVSQNPRHKITKRGQNVTFRCDPISEHNRLYWYRQTLGQGPEFLTYFQNEAQLEKSRLLSDRFSAERPKGSFSTLEIQRTEQGDSAMYLCASSQGNTEAFFGQGTRLTVV.